This is a list of T cell receptor beta chains from one sample in a study of response to subunit inactivated influenza vaccine. In TCRdb, the RT-PCR reads were re-called with MiXCR into one record per CDR3 protein. The top ten clones hold about an eighth of a sample with fewer than 700,000 distinct CDR3 sequences, under 15% of them seen once. The material was PBMCs from blood, obtained roughly 47 days after vaccination. These TCRs come from a man in his forties or fifties who received an inactivated influenza vaccine. Both conserved end residues are part of each CDR3. Fields, in order: clone size, V gene, D gene, J gene, CDR3 protein, CDR3 DNA. The D gene is left open where the match is weak. Clone size is stated in some rows and not others, as once, few, many or a class when expanded.

size: .; V: TRBV5-1; D: TRBD1; J: TRBJ2-3; CDR3: CASSLRDRRTDTQYF; DNA: TGCGCCAGCAGCTTACGGGACAGGCGCACAGATACGCAGTATTTT
size: many; V: TRBV5-1; D: TRBD1; J: TRBJ1-1; CDR3: CASSFGQGGTEAFF; DNA: TGCGCCAGCAGCTTTGGACAGGGTGGCACTGAAGCTTTCTTT
size: .; V: TRBV5-6; D: .; J: TRBJ2-3; CDR3: CASSLARKPADTQYF; DNA: TGTGCCAGCAGCTTGGCACGGAAACCCGCGGATACGCAGTATTTT
size: few; V: TRBV6-2/TRBV6-3; D: TRBD1; J: TRBJ2-2; CDR3: CASSNSVRTGLAGELFF; DNA: TGTGCCAGCAGTAACTCGGTCCGGACAGGGTTGGCCGGGGAGCTGTTTTTT
size: few; V: TRBV6-2/TRBV6-3; D: .; J: TRBJ1-1; CDR3: CASSYSRGSMNTEAFF; DNA: TGTGCCAGCAGTTACTCCAGGGGATCCATGAACACTGAAGCTTTCTTT
size: few; V: TRBV6-1; D: .; J: TRBJ2-1; CDR3: CASSPLDSDLGNEQFF; DNA: TGTGCCAGCAGTCCCTTGGACAGCGACCTAGGGAATGAGCAGTTCTTC
size: few; V: TRBV4-1; D: .; J: TRBJ1-1; CDR3: CASSQAGDLNTEAFF; DNA: TGCGCCAGCAGCCAAGCAGGGGACCTCAACACTGAAGCTTTCTTT
size: .; V: TRBV4-1; D: .; J: TRBJ2-7; CDR3: CASSLNQVLDEQYF; DNA: TGCGCCAGCAGCCTGAACCAAGTCTTGGACGAGCAGTACTTC
size: many; V: TRBV20-1; D: .; J: TRBJ2-5; CDR3: CSARVVGGGETQYF; DNA: TGCAGTGCTAGAGTTGTGGGAGGAGGTGAGACCCAGTACTTC
size: many; V: TRBV20-1; D: TRBD2; J: TRBJ2-1; CDR3: CSARTSGRARVNEQFF; DNA: TGCAGTGCTAGGACTAGCGGGAGGGCCAGGGTGAATGAGCAGTTCTTC
size: few; V: TRBV20-1; D: .; J: TRBJ2-1; CDR3: CSAKGGTQVNEQFF; DNA: TGCAGTGCGAAAGGTGGGACTCAAGTCAATGAGCAGTTCTTC
size: .; V: TRBV27; D: .; J: TRBJ2-5; CDR3: CASSFRRGNFQETQYF; DNA: TGTGCCAGCAGTTTTAGGCGGGGTAACTTCCAAGAGACCCAGTACTTC
size: .; V: TRBV29-1; D: TRBD1; J: TRBJ1-1; CDR3: CSVVQGAVSEAFF; DNA: TGCAGCGTTGTTCAGGGGGCGGTCTCCGAAGCTTTCTTT
size: many; V: TRBV5-6; D: .; J: TRBJ2-2; CDR3: CASSPFLGGTGELFF; DNA: TGTGCCAGCAGCCCATTTTTAGGGGGCACCGGGGAGCTGTTTTTT
size: .; V: TRBV29-1; D: .; J: TRBJ2-7; CDR3: CSVGFRQVSYEQYF; DNA: TGCAGCGTTGGATTTCGACAGGTCTCCTACGAGCAGTACTTC
size: few; V: TRBV20-1; D: TRBD2; J: TRBJ2-1; CDR3: CSARGVAGVSEQFF; DNA: TGCAGTGCTAGGGGGGTAGCGGGAGTGAGTGAGCAGTTCTTC
size: .; V: TRBV4-3; D: .; J: TRBJ1-4; CDR3: CASSQSLNEKLFF; DNA: TGCGCCAGCAGCCAAAGCCTAAATGAAAAACTGTTTTTT
size: few; V: TRBV20-1; D: TRBD1; J: TRBJ2-4; CDR3: CSARQGAAKNIQYF; DNA: TGCAGTGCTAGGCAGGGGGCGGCCAAAAACATTCAGTACTTC
size: few; V: TRBV2; D: .; J: TRBJ1-1; CDR3: CASSEVQGGTEAFF; DNA: TGTGCCAGCAGTGAAGTACAGGGAGGAACTGAAGCTTTCTTT
size: .; V: TRBV2; D: .; J: TRBJ2-1; CDR3: CASSERGYNEQFF; DNA: TGTGCCAGCAGTGAGCGGGGATACAATGAGCAGTTCTTC
size: few; V: TRBV5-4; D: .; J: TRBJ2-1; CDR3: CASSSTAGEQFF; DNA: TGTGCCAGCAGCTCGACCGCGGGTGAGCAGTTCTTC
size: few; V: TRBV7-2; D: .; J: TRBJ2-7; CDR3: CASAGAPYEQYF; DNA: TGTGCCAGCGCGGGGGCCCCCTACGAGCAGTACTTC
size: .; V: TRBV6-5; D: .; J: TRBJ2-5; CDR3: CASSLQYQETQYF; DNA: TGTGCCAGCAGTTTACAGTATCAAGAGACCCAGTACTTC
size: many; V: TRBV12-3/TRBV12-4; D: .; J: TRBJ2-1; CDR3: CASSFKVGEQFF; DNA: TGTGCCAGCAGTTTTAAGGTTGGGGAGCAGTTCTTC
size: .; V: TRBV15; D: TRBD2; J: TRBJ2-5; CDR3: CATSRGGLAGEETQYF; DNA: TGTGCCACCAGCAGAGGGGGACTAGCGGGAGAAGAGACCCAGTACTTC
size: few; V: TRBV29-1; D: TRBD1; J: TRBJ1-2; CDR3: CSVVTGTGNYGYTF; DNA: TGCAGCGTTGTTACCGGGACAGGGAACTATGGCTACACCTTC
size: few; V: TRBV24-1; D: .; J: TRBJ1-2; CDR3: CATSDSSYGYTF; DNA: TGTGCCACCAGTGATAGTTCTTATGGCTACACCTTC
size: .; V: TRBV10-3; D: TRBD2; J: TRBJ2-3; CDR3: CAISEGTSGTDTQYF; DNA: TGTGCCATCAGTGAGGGGACTAGCGGTACAGATACGCAGTATTTT
size: many; V: TRBV12-3/TRBV12-4; D: .; J: TRBJ1-1; CDR3: CATGLGAEAFF; DNA: TGTGCCACCGGGTTGGGCGCTGAAGCTTTCTTT
size: .; V: TRBV11-2; D: .; J: TRBJ2-1; CDR3: CASSLRSRAGVGLGEQFF; DNA: TGTGCCAGCAGCTTAAGGTCTAGGGCCGGGGTGGGTCTCGGTGAGCAGTTCTTC
size: many; V: TRBV12-3/TRBV12-4; D: .; J: TRBJ2-7; CDR3: CASSLMVAPAEQYF; DNA: TGTGCCAGCAGTTTAATGGTAGCCCCGGCCGAGCAGTACTTC
size: many; V: TRBV7-3; D: TRBD2; J: TRBJ2-1; CDR3: CACYLAGGFYLEFF; DNA: TGTGCCTGCTACTTAGCGGGAGGCTTCTACTTGGAGTTCTTC
size: .; V: TRBV5-6; D: .; J: TRBJ2-1; CDR3: CASSLMTGYNEQFF; DNA: TGTGCCAGCAGCTTGATGACAGGATACAATGAGCAGTTCTTC
size: .; V: TRBV12-3/TRBV12-4; D: .; J: TRBJ2-7; CDR3: CASRRQESYEQYF; DNA: TGTGCCAGCAGGCGACAGGAATCATACGAGCAGTACTTC
size: few; V: TRBV4-1; D: .; J: TRBJ2-3; CDR3: CASSHPQGWRSTDTQYF; DNA: TGCGCCAGCAGCCACCCTCAAGGGTGGAGGAGCACAGATACGCAGTATTTT
size: many; V: TRBV4-1; D: TRBD1; J: TRBJ2-7; CDR3: CASSQPGQGYEQYF; DNA: TGCGCCAGCAGCCAACCCGGACAGGGCTACGAGCAGTACTTC
size: few; V: TRBV6-2/TRBV6-3; D: .; J: TRBJ1-5; CDR3: CASSYHPQPQHF; DNA: TGTGCCAGCAGTTATCACCCTCAGCCCCAGCATTTT